These T cell receptor beta chains were read from a single sample in a study of blood T cells in healthy people across ages. TCRdb analysed the 5' RACE reads with MiXCR anew, one entry per CDR3 protein. The profile shows fewer than 2,000,000 distinct CDR3 sequences, roughly two fifths of them singletons. The sample taken for sequencing was blood. These receptors were collected from a human donor in good health. Both conserved end residues are part of each CDR3. A D gene is named only where the DNA matches it firmly. The listing skips clone size in some rows; elsewhere it reads once, few, many or a size class.

NA	TRBV25-1	NA	TRBJ2-7	CASILPCGGWNEQYF	TGTGCCAGCATTTTACCTTGTGGGGGCTGGAACGAGCAGTACTTC
once	TRBV6-6	NA	TRBJ1-5	CASSSLTGGDQPQHF	TGTGCCAGCAGTTCCCTGACAGGAGGGGATCAGCCCCAGCATTTT
NA	TRBV19	NA	TRBJ2-2	CASSRTATGELFF	TGTGCCAGTAGTCGGACTGCGACCGGGGAGCTGTTTTTT
NA	TRBV20-1	TRBD1	TRBJ1-6	CSAREDRGRDSPLHF	TGCAGTGCTAGAGAGGACAGGGGGCGCGATTCACCCCTCCACTTT
NA	TRBV29-1	NA	TRBJ1-1	CSAEEFGAFF	TGCAGCGCGGAGGAGTTCGGAGCTTTCTTT
NA	TRBV21-1	NA	TRBJ1-5	CASSKRGGGGGCSNQPQHF	TGTGCCAGCAGCAAACGCGGGGGAGGGGGAGGTTGTAGCAATCAGCCCCAGCATTTT
NA	TRBV5-1	TRBD1	TRBJ1-2	CASSEGTEAPRTF	TGCGCCAGCAGCGAAGGGACAGAGGCACCCCGCACCTTC
NA	TRBV4-3	NA	TRBJ2-2	CASSQDWENTGELFF	TGCGCCAGCAGCCAAGATTGGGAAAACACCGGGGAGCTGTTTTTT
NA	TRBV4-3	NA	TRBJ2-7	CASSQVLAYEQYF	TGCGCCAGCAGCCAAGTATTAGCCTACGAGCAGTACTTC
NA	TRBV12-3/TRBV12-4	NA	TRBJ1-2	CASSLQDNGYTF	TGTGCCAGCAGTCTTCAGGATAACGGCTACACCTTC
NA	TRBV19	NA	TRBJ1-1	CASSISGNTEAFF	TGTGCCAGTAGTATATCGGGAAACACTGAAGCTTTCTTT
NA	TRBV7-9	NA	TRBJ2-7	CASRYGGSEQYF	TGTGCCAGCAGGTACGGAGGAAGCGAGCAGTACTTC
NA	TRBV19	NA	TRBJ2-7	CASNEGRSYEQYF	TGTGCCAGTAATGAGGGCAGATCCTACGAGCAGTACTTC
NA	TRBV3-1	TRBD1	TRBJ2-3	CASSRGRTGIDTQYF	TGTGCCAGCAGCAGAGGGCGGACAGGGATAGATACGCAGTATTTT
NA	TRBV12-3/TRBV12-4	TRBD1	TRBJ2-7	CACTATGGVNEQYF	TGTGCCTGCACCGCTACAGGGGGCGTGAACGAGCAGTACTTC
NA	TRBV21-1	NA	TRBJ2-5	CASRRVGRQETQYF	TGTGCCAGCAGAAGGGTTGGGAGACAAGAGACCCAGTACTTC
many	TRBV6-2/TRBV6-3	TRBD1	TRBJ2-7	CASSSPGQGIYEQYF	TGTGCCAGCAGTTCCCCGGGACAGGGTATTTACGAGCAGTACTTC
NA	TRBV7-2	NA	TRBJ1-5	CASSPGLGSRPQHF	TGTGCCAGCAGCCCGGGGTTGGGGAGCCGGCCCCAGCATTTT
NA	TRBV6-5	NA	TRBJ1-3	CASRSSGDTIYF	TGTGCCAGCAGATCCTCGGGGGACACCATATATTTT
few	TRBV7-2	NA	TRBJ2-7	CASSLGTEGSYEQYF	TGTGCCAGCAGCTTAGGAACCGAGGGTTCCTACGAGCAGTACTTC
few	TRBV5-1	TRBD1	TRBJ2-5	CASSLPRDSSRTTQYF	TGCGCCAGCAGCTTGCCGAGGGACAGCAGTAGAACGACCCAGTACTTC
NA	TRBV16	NA	TRBJ1-2	CASSPPGAYGYTF	TGTGCCAGCAGCCCCCCAGGGGCCTATGGCTACACCTTC
NA	TRBV29-1	NA	TRBJ1-2	CGVERSDLNYGYTF	TGCGGCGTTGAACGCAGCGACCTTAACTATGGCTACACCTTC
NA	TRBV6-5	NA	TRBJ2-5	CASSYSGHTQETQYF	TGTGCCAGCAGTTACTCGGGACACACCCAAGAGACCCAGTACTTC
NA	TRBV7-2	NA	TRBJ2-1	CASSFDWTREQFF	TGTGCCAGCAGCTTCGACTGGACTCGTGAGCAGTTCTTC
NA	TRBV2	NA	TRBJ1-2	CASSAQVLNYGYTF	TGTGCCAGCAGTGCCCAGGTTCTTAACTATGGCTACACCTTC
few	TRBV20-1	NA	TRBJ1-2	CSASAAGTSSGYTF	TGCAGTGCTAGTGCTGCGGGTACGAGTTCTGGCTACACCTTC
few	TRBV13	TRBD2	TRBJ2-3	CASSHTEGRGGQDTQYF	TGTGCCAGCAGCCACACGGAGGGGCGGGGGGGCCAAGATACGCAGTATTTT
NA	TRBV12-3/TRBV12-4	TRBD1	TRBJ2-5	CASSRYIDRAQETQYF	TGTGCCAGCAGCCGTTATATCGACAGGGCGCAAGAGACCCAGTACTTC
NA	TRBV6-2/TRBV6-3	NA	TRBJ1-2	CASAQRAQRYGYTF	TGTGCCAGCGCACAGAGGGCCCAAAGATATGGCTACACCTTC
NA	TRBV7-2	NA	TRBJ2-5	CASSRNRAGEQYF	TGTGCCAGCAGCCGCAACAGGGCGGGGGAGCAGTACTTC
NA	TRBV5-1	TRBD2	TRBJ2-3	CASSLAFQGGRTDTQYF	TGCGCCAGCAGCTTGGCCTTTCAGGGAGGGCGGACAGATACGCAGTATTTT
many	TRBV7-2	NA	TRBJ2-7	CASSLGWDTTYEQYF	TGTGCCAGCAGCTTAGGGTGGGACACCACCTACGAGCAGTACTTC
few	TRBV5-5	NA	TRBJ2-5	CASSLDRVIETQYF	TGTGCCAGCAGCTTGGACAGGGTAATAGAGACCCAGTACTTC
NA	TRBV7-6	NA	TRBJ2-1	CASSAQLAGINNEQFF	TGTGCCAGCAGCGCCCAACTGGCAGGGATAAACAATGAGCAGTTCTTC
NA	TRBV20-1	TRBD2	TRBJ2-1	CSASTSGVTPYNEQFF	TGCAGTGCTAGCACTAGCGGGGTTACCCCTTACAATGAGCAGTTCTTC
NA	TRBV19	NA	TRBJ1-1	CASNGGWGTTEAFF	TGTGCCTCCAACGGGGGCTGGGGGACCACTGAAGCTTTCTTT
NA	TRBV15	TRBD2	TRBJ2-3	CATSPALGRGGDTQYF	TGTGCCACCAGCCCCGCCTTAGGGCGGGGGGGAGATACGCAGTATTTT